This T cell receptor (beta chain) was found in a study of metastatic and nonmetastatic thyroid tumors. In the study overall: Malignant thyroid and benign thyroid patients provided blood and tumor or nodule tissue whose repertoires were compared. Study observations and caveats: The reported finding was significantly higher TCR beta diversity in malignant thyroid tumors relative to benign nodules, in blood and tumor.

Not a single patient had been given any form of treatment at any point before undergoing thyroid surgery. Authors' analysis steps: To classify distant metastasis in papillary thyroid cancer, a model was built from CDR3 differences across clinicopathological groups. TCRdb reprocessed the PCR reads using MiXCR. The V and J calls shown here were made by TCRdb, not taken from the authors' results. The sample carries tens of thousands of clones, under 5% recorded once. With respect to this clone: As yet, its antigen is unknown.

CDR1 is KGHDR and CDR2 is SFDVKD in the germline V gene. Germline trimming cut 7 bases from V and 8 bases from J; bases unmatched to any gene: 14. The CDR3 is made up of 16 amino acids. Specimen: blood. The chain uses TRBV24-1 and TRBJ2-1; 9 bases are shared with TRBD1. The clonotype was recovered from a female donor with papillary thyroid cancer or a benign thyroid nodule (not recorded which). Some clones in this sample may be carry-over from other donors' samples. For the CDR3, the DNA is TGTGCCACCAGACACGATGGACAGGGGATCAGGGATGAGCAGTTCTTC. Translation: CATRHDGQGIRDEQFF.